This TCR beta chain emerged from a study of CD8+ T cells in alopecia areata. General observations from the study: Patients showed less clear TCR sequence sharing than mice, possibly partly because of HLA diversity. A great number of expanded lesional clones endured in scalp and blood during tofacitinib. Having just one nonresponder leaves the connection between baseline CD8+ expansion and response unresolved.

The CDR3 extends over 14 amino acids. Germline CDR1 and CDR2: LGHNA and YSLEER. V was pared by 0 bases and J by 2 bases, with 7 bases between. cDNA prepared by RNA extraction and subsequent reverse transcription served as the template for sequencing. Some clones are missing from TCRdb's copy, which holds only in-frame ones; the method was immunoSEQ multiplex PCR. The repertoire holds about 190,000 clones, with approximately 56% as singletons. On this clone itself: Its cognate antigen is unknown.

Treatment meaning: oral pan-JAK inhibitor, 5-10 mg twice daily. The specimen was CD4+ T cells sorted from blood, collected at week 4, from a patient treated with tofacitinib. This rearrangement joins TRBV4-3 to TRBJ1-2; D gene uncertain. The TCR was taken from a human donor with alopecia areata. The CDR3 loop is CASSQERINYGYTF. The DNA of the CDR3 is TGCGCCAGCAGCCAAGAGAGGATCAACTATGGCTACACCTTC.